This T cell receptor beta chain originates from a study of regulatory T cells in long-lasting Graves disease. Study as a whole: Graves' patients, diagnosed recently, had received antithyroid drugs under 3 months.

This clonotype showed up many times. Its specificity is not known. Findings and caveats of the study: Researchers examined only peripheral blood and not thyroid tissue.

For TCR beta, libraries came from iRepertoire HTBI primers and Arm-PCR of CDR3 regions. TCRdb redid the calling of the multiplex PCR reads with MiXCR, one entry per CDR3 protein. There are more than 300,000 distinct CDR3 sequences in the sample; roughly 10% occur only once, and under 20% lies in the top ten. V was clipped by 5 bases and J by 7 bases; unmatched bases: 8. The CDR3 contains 13 residues. CDR1 is DFQATT, CDR2 SNEGSKA, per germline (reference sequence). Time point denoted: newly diagnosed GD, antithyroid drugs for less than 3 months. RNA from PBMCs was the source of the TCR library. The authors drew patients from an endocrinology department in Xi'an, China. A further study also used this sample, focusing on T cells in Graves' hyperthyroidism and ophthalmopathy. According to that study: Carried out on the TCR CDR3, a first-round RT-PCR used the HTBI primer set.

Sample: peripheral blood mononuclear cells (PBMCs), taken at new diagnosis, from a patient treated with antithyroid drugs. The clonotype was recovered from a woman aged 18-29 years with Graves disease. The chain recombines TRBV20-1 with TRBJ1-2; TRBD1 aligns across 9 bases. The CDR3 is CSAGSTGGSGYTF. CDR3 DNA sequence: TGCAGTGCTGGATCAACAGGGGGCTCTGGCTACACCTTC.